This T cell receptor (beta chain) was sequenced in a study of blood T cell repertoires in COVID-19. Whole-study context: Some COVID-19 samples were acute and others convalescent; all came from the United States, Italy and Spain. The cDNA or gDNA used as material had been derived from T cells, B-cell-depleted T cells, or PBMCs.

V was clipped by 9 bases and J by 5 bases; unmatched bases: 7. The CDR3 covers 14 residues. Germline values: CDR1 ENHRY, CDR2 SYGVKD. Per the original data handling: Amplification of reference gene primers was used by the study to estimate nucleated cell counts. Method: immunoSEQ multiplex PCR; TCRdb's copy keeps in-frame clones and lacks some. That table gives V, J and clone size, and the DNA gave D and trimming. The sample shows tens of thousands of clones, 85% of them seen only once. Material: peripheral blood. This sequence joins TRBV10-3 and TRBJ2-1; 10 bases map to TRBD2. The source of this sequence is a man aged 50 to 59 with acute or convalescent COVID-19. The DNA for the CDR3 is TGTGCCATAGGGGGTCTAGCGGGAGACAATGAGCAGTTCTTC. This gives the protein CAIGGLAGDNEQFF.